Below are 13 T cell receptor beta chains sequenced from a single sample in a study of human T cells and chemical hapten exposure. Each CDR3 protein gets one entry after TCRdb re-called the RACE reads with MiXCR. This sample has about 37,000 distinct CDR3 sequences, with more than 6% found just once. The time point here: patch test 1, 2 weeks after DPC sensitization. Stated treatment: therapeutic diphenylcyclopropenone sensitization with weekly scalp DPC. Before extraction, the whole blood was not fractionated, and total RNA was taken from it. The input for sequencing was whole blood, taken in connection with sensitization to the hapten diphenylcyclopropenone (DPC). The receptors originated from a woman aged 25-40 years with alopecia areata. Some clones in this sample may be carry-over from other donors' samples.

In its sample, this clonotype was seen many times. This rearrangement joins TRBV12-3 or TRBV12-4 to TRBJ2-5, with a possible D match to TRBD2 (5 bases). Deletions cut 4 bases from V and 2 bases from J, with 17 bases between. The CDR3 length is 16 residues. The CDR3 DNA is TGTGCCAGCAGTTCGCCCGGGAAGACCGCTCAAGAGACCCAGTACTTC. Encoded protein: CASSSPGKTAQETQYF.

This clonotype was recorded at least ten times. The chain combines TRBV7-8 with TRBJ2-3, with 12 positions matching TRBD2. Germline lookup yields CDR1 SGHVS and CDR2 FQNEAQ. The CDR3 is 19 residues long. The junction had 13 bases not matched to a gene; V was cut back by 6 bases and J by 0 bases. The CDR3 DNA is TGTGCCAGCAGACTTACCCGGACTAGCGGGGCCCTAAGCACAGATACGCAGTATTTT. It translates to CASRLTRTSGALSTDTQYF.

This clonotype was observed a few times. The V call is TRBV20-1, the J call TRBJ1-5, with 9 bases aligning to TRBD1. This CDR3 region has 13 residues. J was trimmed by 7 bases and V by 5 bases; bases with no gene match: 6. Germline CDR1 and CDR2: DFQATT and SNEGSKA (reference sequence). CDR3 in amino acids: CSARTGDRQPQHF. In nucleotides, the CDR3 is TGCAGTGCTCGGACAGGGGACCGACAGCCCCAGCATTTT.

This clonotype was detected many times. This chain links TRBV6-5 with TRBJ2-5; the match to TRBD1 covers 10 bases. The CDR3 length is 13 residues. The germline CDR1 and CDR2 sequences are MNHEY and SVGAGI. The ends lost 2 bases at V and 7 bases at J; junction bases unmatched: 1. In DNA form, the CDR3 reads TGTGCCAGCAGTTACGGGGACAGGGGGACCCAGTACTTC. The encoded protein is CASSYGDRGTQYF.

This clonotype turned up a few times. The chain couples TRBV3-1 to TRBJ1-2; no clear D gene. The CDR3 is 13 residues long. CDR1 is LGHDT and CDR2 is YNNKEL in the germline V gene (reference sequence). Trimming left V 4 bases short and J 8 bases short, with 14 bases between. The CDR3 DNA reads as TGTGCCAGCAGCCTCCGAACCCTCCCGGGCTACACCTTC. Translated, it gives CASSLRTLPGYTF.

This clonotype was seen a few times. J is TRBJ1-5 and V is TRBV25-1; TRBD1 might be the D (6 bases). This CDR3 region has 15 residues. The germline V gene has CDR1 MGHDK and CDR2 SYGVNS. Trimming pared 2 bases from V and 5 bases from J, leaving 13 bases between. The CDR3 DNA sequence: TGTGCCAGCAGTGAACCGGGAGGGGGGGATCAGCCCCAGCATTTT. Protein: CASSEPGGGDQPQHF.

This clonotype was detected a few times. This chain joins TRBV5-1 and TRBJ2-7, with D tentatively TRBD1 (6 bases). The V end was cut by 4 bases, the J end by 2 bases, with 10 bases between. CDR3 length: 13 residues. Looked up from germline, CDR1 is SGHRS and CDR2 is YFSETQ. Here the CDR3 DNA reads TGCGCCAGCAGCACGGGACAAACCTACGAGCAGTACTTC. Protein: CASSTGQTYEQYF.

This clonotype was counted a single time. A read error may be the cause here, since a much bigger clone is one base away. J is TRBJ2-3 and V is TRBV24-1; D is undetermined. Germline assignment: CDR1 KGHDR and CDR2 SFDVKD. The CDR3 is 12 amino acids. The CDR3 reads CATSESTDMQYF. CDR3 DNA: TGTGCCACCAGTGAGAGCACAGATATGCAGTATTTT.

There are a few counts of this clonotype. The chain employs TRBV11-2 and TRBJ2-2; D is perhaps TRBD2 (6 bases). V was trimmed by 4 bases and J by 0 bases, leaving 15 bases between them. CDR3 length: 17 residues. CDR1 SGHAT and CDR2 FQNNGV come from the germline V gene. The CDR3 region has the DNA TGTGCCAGCAGCTCACCTCGGGGAGGATCGAACACCGGGGAGCTGTTTTTT. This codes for CASSSPRGGSNTGELFF.

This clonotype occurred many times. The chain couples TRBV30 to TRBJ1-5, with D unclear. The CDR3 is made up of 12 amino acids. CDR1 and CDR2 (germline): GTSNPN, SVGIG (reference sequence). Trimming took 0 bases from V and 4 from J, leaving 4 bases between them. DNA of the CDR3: TGTGCCTGGAGTGTAGGGAATCAGCCCCAGCATTTT. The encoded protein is CAWSVGNQPQHF.

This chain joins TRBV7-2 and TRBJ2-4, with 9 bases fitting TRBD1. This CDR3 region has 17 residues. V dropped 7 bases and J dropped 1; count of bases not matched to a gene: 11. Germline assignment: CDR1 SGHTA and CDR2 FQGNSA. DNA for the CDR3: TGTGCCAGCAAATCCGGGACAGGGAGCTTGGCCAAAAACATTCAGTACTTC. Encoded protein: CASKSGTGSLAKNIQYF. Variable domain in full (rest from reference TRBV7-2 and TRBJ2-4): GAGVSQSPSNKVTEKGKDVELRCDPISGHTALYWYRQSLGQGLEFLIYFQGNSAPDKSGLPSDRFSAERTGGSVSTLTIQRTQQEDSAVYLCASKSGTGSLAKNIQYFGAGTRLSVL.

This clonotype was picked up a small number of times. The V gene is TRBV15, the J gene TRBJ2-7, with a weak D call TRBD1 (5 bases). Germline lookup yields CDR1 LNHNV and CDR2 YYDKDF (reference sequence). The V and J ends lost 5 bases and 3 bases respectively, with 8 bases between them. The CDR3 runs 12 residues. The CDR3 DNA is TGTGCCACCAGCCCCAGGGACTACGAGCAGTACTTC. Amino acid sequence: CATSPRDYEQYF. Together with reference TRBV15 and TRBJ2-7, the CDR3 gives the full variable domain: DAMVIQNPRYQVTQFGKPVTLSCSQTLNHNVMYWYQQKSSQAPKLLFHYYDKDFNNEADTPDNFQSRRPNTSFCFLDIRSPGLGDTAMYLCATSPRDYEQYFGPGTRLTVT.

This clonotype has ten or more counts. The CDR3 DNA is TGTGCCAGCAGTGATCACAGGGGGCAAGGCGGGGAGCTGTTTTTT. This sequence encodes CASSDHRGQGGELFF. V usage is TRBV2 and J usage is TRBJ2-2; 9 nucleotides align to TRBD1. CDR1 and CDR2 from the germline V gene are SNHLY and FYNNEI. V lost 3 bases to trimming and J lost 7 bases; unmatched junction nucleotides: 6. CDR3 size: 15 residues.